The rows below give T cell receptor beta chains drawn from one sample of a study of blood T cell repertoires in COVID-19. Profiling relied on immunoSEQ multiplex PCR, and the TCRdb table lists in-frame clones only, not all of them. The sample includes a few hundred thousand clones, roughly four fifths of them seen just once. The source material was peripheral blood. The receptors derive from a woman in her 50s with acute or convalescent COVID-19. CDR3s include the opening cysteine and the closing phenylalanine or tryptophan. The D gene is left open where the match is weak. Rows may omit the clone size; those that give it use once, few, many or a size class.

NA	NA	14	TRBV11-2	TRBJ2-2	CASSFYRDTGELFF	TGTGCCAGCAGTTTTTACAGGGATACCGGGGAGCTGTTTTTT
NA	NA	13	TRBV12-3/TRBV12-4	TRBJ1-4	CASKGTDGGKLFF	TGTGCCAGCAAAGGGACGGACGGGGGAAAACTGTTTTTT
few	NA	15	TRBV15	TRBJ1-5	CATSLGTDSNQPQHF	TGTGCCACCAGCCTTGGGACTGATAGCAATCAGCCCCAGCATTTT
NA	NA	14	TRBV19	TRBJ2-2	CASTGVTDTGELFF	TGTGCCAGTACAGGGGTTACCGACACCGGGGAGCTGTTTTTT
NA	TRBD1	13	TRBV5-8	TRBJ1-6	CASSLKQGTLIDF	TGTGCCAGCAGCTTGAAACAGGGGACGCTTATCGACTTT
NA	TRBD2	17	TRBV4-3	TRBJ2-1	CASSQTLAGDSYNEQFF	TGCGCCAGCAGCCAAACCCTAGCGGGGGATTCCTACAATGAGCAGTTCTTC
NA	NA	14	TRBV19	TRBJ1-2	CASSIDAPGSGYTF	TGTGCCAGTAGTATTGACGCCCCGGGGTCGGGCTACACCTTC
NA	NA	17	TRBV15	TRBJ1-3	CATSRVLGATGGNTIYF	TGTGCCACCAGCAGAGTCTTGGGCGCCACGGGGGGAAACACCATATATTTT
NA	NA	13	TRBV5-4	TRBJ1-2	CASSQGQNYGYTF	TGTGCCAGCAGCCAAGGACAAAACTATGGCTACACCTTC
NA	NA	14	TRBV6-5	TRBJ2-5	CASRATSAQETQYF	TGTGCCAGCAGAGCAACGTCCGCCCAAGAGACCCAGTACTTC
NA	TRBD1	14	TRBV3-1/TRBV3-2	TRBJ1-2	CASSQETGTVGYTF	TGTGCCAGCAGCCAAGAGACCGGGACAGTTGGCTACACCTTC
NA	NA	12	TRBV19	TRBJ1-6	CASEGVGSPLHF	TGTGCCAGCGAGGGGGTGGGTTCACCCCTCCACTTT
NA	NA	13	TRBV19	TRBJ2-2	CASSEYRVGELFF	TGTGCCAGTAGCGAATACAGGGTAGGGGAGCTGTTTTTT
NA	TRBD1	19	TRBV9	TRBJ2-7	CASSPTTGGDRGYSYEQYF	TGTGCCAGCAGCCCGACCACGGGGGGGGACAGGGGATACTCCTACGAGCAGTACTTC
NA	NA	13	TRBV6-6	TRBJ1-2	CASTPGQNYGYTF	TGTGCCAGCACCCCGGGTCAGAACTATGGCTACACCTTC
NA	NA	15	TRBV2	TRBJ1-6	CASSSIQNNNSPLHF	TGTGCCAGCAGTTCAATCCAGAATAATAATTCACCCCTCCACTTT
NA	TRBD1	14	TRBV7-9	TRBJ2-4	CASSLGTGDDIQYF	TGTGCCAGCAGCTTAGGGACAGGGGACGACATTCAGTACTTC
NA	NA	19	TRBV27	TRBJ1-1	CASSFSRYEKGGMNTEAFF	TGTGCCAGCAGTTTCTCCCGCTATGAGAAGGGGGGGATGAACACTGAAGCTTTCTTT
NA	NA	12	TRBV6-2/TRBV6-3	TRBJ1-2	CASSQGNYGYTF	TGTGCCAGCAGTCAGGGAAACTATGGCTACACCTTC
NA	NA	15	TRBV5-4	TRBJ1-6	CASSLEQGKNSPLHF	TGTGCCAGCAGCTTGGAACAGGGCAAAAATTCACCCCTCCACTTT
NA	NA	16	TRBV27	TRBJ2-1	CASSLQAGNSYNEQFF	TGTGCCAGCAGTTTACAAGCGGGCAATTCCTACAATGAGCAGTTCTTC
NA	NA	14	TRBV10-3	TRBJ2-3	CAISGPGAPDTQYF	TGTGCCATCAGTGGGCCAGGGGCCCCAGATACGCAGTATTTT
NA	NA	13	TRBV11-2	TRBJ2-3	CASSPSDTDTQYF	TGTGCCAGCAGCCCTAGCGACACAGATACGCAGTATTTT
NA	TRBD1	15	TRBV5-5	TRBJ2-7	CASSFRDRGVHEQYF	TGTGCCAGCAGCTTTCGGGACAGGGGGGTCCACGAGCAGTACTTC
NA	NA	16	TRBV28	TRBJ1-5	CASNQDRGGLNQPQHF	TGTGCCAGCAATCAGGATCGGGGGGGTTTGAATCAGCCCCAGCATTTT
NA	NA	15	TRBV28	TRBJ1-1	CASSFQVRMNTEAFF	TGTGCCAGCAGTTTTCAGGTTCGCATGAACACTGAAGCTTTCTTT
NA	NA	14	TRBV5-4	TRBJ2-7	CASSLGGSSYEQYF	TGTGCCAGCAGCTTAGGGGGTAGCTCCTACGAGCAGTACTTC
once	TRBD2	16	TRBV28	TRBJ2-3	CASSSSGRGVTDTQYF	TGTGCCAGCAGTTCCTCCGGCCGGGGGGTCACAGATACGCAGTATTTT
NA	TRBD2	13	TRBV11-3	TRBJ2-5	CASSLGPGGTQYF	TGTGCCAGCAGCTTAGGTCCGGGGGGGACCCAGTACTTC
NA	NA	14	TRBV5-4	TRBJ1-1	CASSLDQGRSEAFF	TGTGCCAGCAGCTTAGATCAGGGCCGCTCTGAAGCTTTCTTT
NA	NA	13	TRBV7-9	TRBJ2-7	CASSFGGGYEQYF	TGTGCCAGCAGCTTTGGTGGCGGTTACGAGCAGTACTTC
once	NA	15	TRBV5-1	TRBJ2-7	CASQTGDSRTYEQYF	TGCGCCAGCCAAACAGGGGACTCCCGGACCTACGAGCAGTACTTC
NA	NA	14	TRBV20-1	TRBJ1-2	CSASSPGGEGGYTF	TGCAGTGCTAGTTCCCCGGGTGGGGAGGGGGGCTACACCTTC
few	NA	16	TRBV7-2	TRBJ1-3	CASSLFNPVSGNTIYF	TGTGCCAGCAGCTTATTTAATCCGGTCTCTGGAAACACCATATATTTT
NA	TRBD1	15	TRBV5-1	TRBJ1-1	CASSLGTGGSQGAFF	TGCGCCAGCAGCTTGGGGACAGGGGGCTCTCAGGGAGCTTTCTTT
NA	NA	13	TRBV5-8	TRBJ1-1	CASSRTENTEAFF	TGTGCCAGCAGCAGGACAGAAAACACTGAAGCTTTCTTT
once	TRBD2	22	TRBV10-1	TRBJ2-1	CASSEEVMTKREREGPTNEQFF	TGCGCCAGCAGTGAGGAAGTGATGACTAAGAGAGAGCGGGAGGGCCCCACAAATGAGCAGTTCTTC
NA	NA	12	TRBV3-1/TRBV3-2	TRBJ1-1	CASSHRNTEAFF	TGTGCCAGCAGCCATAGGAACACTGAAGCTTTCTTT
NA	NA	11	TRBV30	TRBJ1-1	CAGGRRTEAFF	TGTGCCGGGGGCAGAAGGACTGAAGCTTTCTTT
NA	NA	14	TRBV2	TRBJ1-1	CASSGGLLNTEAFF	TGTGCCAGCAGTGGGGGACTTTTGAACACTGAAGCTTTCTTT
NA	NA	15	TRBV7-2	TRBJ2-7	CASSLGSGQTYEQYF	TGTGCCAGCAGCTTAGGTTCCGGACAGACCTACGAGCAGTACTTC
NA	NA	14	TRBV27	TRBJ1-2	CASRPWEGDYGYTF	TGTGCCAGCAGGCCCTGGGAGGGGGACTATGGCTACACCTTC
NA	NA	13	TRBV11-2	TRBJ2-7	CASSLDLQGGQYF	TGTGCCAGCAGCTTAGATCTTCAGGGAGGGCAGTACTTC
once	NA	15	TRBV29-1	TRBJ2-1	CSVEDRYYSDNEQFF	TGCAGCGTTGAAGATCGCTATTATTCCGACAATGAGCAGTTCTTC
once	NA	13	TRBV6-6	TRBJ2-1	CASSYFSDNEQFF	TGTGCCAGCAGTTACTTCTCAGACAATGAGCAGTTCTTC
NA	TRBD1	13	TRBV12-3/TRBV12-4	TRBJ2-7	CASTGQGFYEQYF	TGTGCCAGCACCGGACAGGGATTCTACGAGCAGTACTTC
NA	NA	15	TRBV14	TRBJ1-1	CASSQDRLRNTEAFF	TGTGCCAGCAGCCAAGATCGTCTTAGGAACACTGAAGCTTTCTTT
few	TRBD1	13	TRBV7-6	TRBJ1-2	CASSQGEDYGYTF	TGTGCCAGCAGCCAGGGGGAAGACTATGGCTACACCTTC